This TCR beta chain was profiled in a study of control samples from healthy donors and cancer patients. To note about this clone: This same CDR3 is encoded by further DNA sequences in the sample.

Generated by immunoSEQ multiplex PCR, the TCRdb table keeps only in-frame clones and is missing some. Found here are 40,000 to 45,000 clones, 65% to 80% of them singletons; the top ten hold approximately 17%. The CDR3 consists of 16 residues. J was trimmed by 3 bases and V by 3 bases; bases with no gene match: 8. CDR1 is KGHSH and CDR2 is LQKENI in the germline V gene. The chain has TRBV18 and TRBJ1-5, with 7 bases matching TRBD1. The clonotype originates from a male donor with melanoma. The material sequenced was formalin-fixed, paraffin-embedded tissue. CDR3 region: CASSPRDRGLNQPQHF. The CDR3 DNA reads TGTGCCAGCTCACCGCGGGACAGAGGGCTCAATCAGCCCCAGCATTTT.